The source of this TCR beta chain is a study of shared clonotypes between healthy human individuals. Trimming took off 7 bases at V and 0 bases at J, with 12 bases between the two ends. The CDR3 runs 15 residues. The germline V gene has CDR1 MGHDK and CDR2 SYGVNS. This clone was detected only a few times. TCRdb's copy holds only in-frame clones and misses some; the assay was immunoSEQ multiplex PCR. Among roughly 1.5 million clones listed, 95% to 99% were seen once. This chain connects TRBV25-1 to TRBJ2-2; D is unresolved. The TCR originated in a man between 25 and 39 years old in good health. Source material: naive CD4+ T cells sorted from blood. Subset in this sample: CD45RA+ positively selected. In nucleotides, the CDR3 is TGTGCCAGCAAGGGTACCTTAGCGAACACCGGGGAGCTGTTTTTT. Translated, it gives CASKGTLANTGELFF.